This T cell receptor beta chain was retrieved from a study of cytomegalovirus exposure and HLA in healthy donors. Study in general: An earlier analysis found under 130 million unique TCR beta sequences from 150 million to 200 million T cells. Within the Caucasian-associated ancestry cluster were 65% to 85% of the approximately 400 genotyped donors.

60 Vbeta and 13 Jbeta primers were used in PCR. Assay used: immunoSEQ multiplex PCR; TCRdb lists only in-frame clones, some missing. The sample's table shows around 75,000 clones. As for this clone: The identical CDR3 is also encoded by other nucleotide sequences in the sample.

The TCR sequence derives from a man in his fifties in good health and CMV-seropositive. Sequences were obtained from PBMCs.

DNA of the CDR3: TGCGCCAGCAGCTTGGCAGGACTCAACACCGGGGAGCTGTTTTTT. This translates into CASSLAGLNTGELFF. The chain links TRBV5-1 to TRBJ2-2; possible D gene TRBD2, 5 bases. CDR1 is SGHRS and CDR2 is YFSETQ in the germline V gene. With 0 bases removed from V and 2 bases from J, the gap between germline ends came to 8 bases. The CDR3 loop spans 15 amino acids. Full variable domain (rest looked up from reference TRBV5-1 and TRBJ2-2): KAGVTQTPRYLIKTRGQQVTLSCSPISGHRSVSWYQQTPGQGLQFLFEYFSETQRNKGNFPGRFSGRQFSNSRSEMNVSTLELGDSALYLCASSLAGLNTGELFFGEGSRLTVL.